What follows describes a single TCR beta chain. Its antigen is unknown. Germline CDR1 reads SGHDT; CDR2 reads YYEEEE. The CDR3 length is 13 residues. Trimming took off 0 bases at V and 2 bases at J, with 5 bases between the two ends. The data originate from a study of a mutant IDH1 vaccine in newly diagnosed glioma. Whole-study context: Investigators started vaccination 4-6 weeks after radiotherapy alone, or with temozolomide cycles. Treated patients had a mean age of 40.4 years and a 62.5% male, about 40% female split. Before enrollment, the patients had been treated with radiotherapy alone, temozolomide alone, or both together. Most of them had received both. Study conclusions and caveats: Of the patients, 93.3% had vaccine-induced immune responses.

This sample's time point: week 5, during vaccination. Vaccination used 300 ug of mutant IDH1 20-mer peptide per dose, with topical imiquimod. Here immunoSEQ multiplex PCR was the method, and the copy in TCRdb shows in-frame clones only, minus some. The sample lists approximately 40,000 clones; about 80% were seen once. Sequenced here: PBMCs, sampled from a glioma patient whose treatment included an IDH1 peptide vaccine. This chain connects TRBV5-6 to TRBJ1-2; tentative D call: TRBD1 (5 bases). The sequence was collected from a middle-aged man with glioma. CDR3 sequence reads: CASSLGGNYGYTF. The CDR3 DNA reads as TGTGCCAGCAGCTTGGGGGGCAACTATGGCTACACCTTC.